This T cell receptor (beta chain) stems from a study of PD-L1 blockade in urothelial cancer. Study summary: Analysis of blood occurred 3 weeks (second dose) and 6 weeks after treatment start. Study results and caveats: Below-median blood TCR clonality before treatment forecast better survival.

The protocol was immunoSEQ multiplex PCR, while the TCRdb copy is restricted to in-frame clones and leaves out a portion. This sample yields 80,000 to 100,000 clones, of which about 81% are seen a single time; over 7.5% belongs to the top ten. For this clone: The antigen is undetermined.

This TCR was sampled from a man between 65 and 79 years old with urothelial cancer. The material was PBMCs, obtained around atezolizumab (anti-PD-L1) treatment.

The CDR3 sequence is CAISGTGVGQPQHF. CDR3 bases: TGTGCCATCAGTGGGACAGGGGTGGGTCAGCCCCAGCATTTT. The V gene is TRBV10-3, the J gene TRBJ1-5; TRBD1 matches 9 bases. With V trimmed by 4 bases and J by 6 bases, 4 bases remained unmatched. This CDR3 is built from 14 residues. Germline V lookup: CDR1 ENHRY, CDR2 SYGVKD.